This T cell receptor (beta chain) was captured in a study of beta chain features in type 1 diabetes. Study results and limitations: Patients' naive, central memory and Treg TCRB repertoires seemed closer to one another than those of healthy donors. Shortening of TCRB CDR3s, moderate but significant, appeared in all four CD4+ subsets of Type 1 diabetes patients.

Averaging roughly 110 mL, one heparinised blood draw was given by each donor. With regard to this clone: Its antigen is still unknown.

The investigators reverse transcribed all of the isolated RNA, so they sequenced expressed TCRB transcripts. Assay: immunoSEQ multiplex PCR; the TCRdb copy retains only in-frame clones and omits some. The profile shows under 450,000 clones, around 16% of them singletons. Trimming cost V 5 bases and J 1 base, with 10 bases left between them. The germline V gene encodes CDR1 SGHTA and CDR2 FQGNSA. This CDR3 region has 14 residues. The TCR comes from a woman between 18 and 30 years old in good health. The chain links TRBV7-2 to TRBJ2-3; D might be TRBD1 (5 bases). Input material: naive CD4+ T cells from blood. The CDR3 bases are TGTGCCAGCAGCCTAGACAGTCGCACAGATACGCAGTATTTT. Protein product: CASSLDSRTDTQYF. Drawing the rest from reference TRBV7-2 and TRBJ2-3, the complete variable domain is GAGVSQSPSNKVTEKGKDVELRCDPISGHTALYWYRQSLGQGLEFLIYFQGNSAPDKSGLPSDRFSAERTGGSVSTLTIQRTQQEDSAVYLCASSLDSRTDTQYFGPGTRLTVL.